Described below is a single T cell receptor (beta chain) sequence and its context. This clonotype showed up just a few times. Its recognized antigen is unknown. Per-base qualities were not stored, and no clone one base away is much larger. This sample was included in a study of identical twins (dated by TCRdb to about 2016). Regarding the research as a whole: The study deep-sequenced TCR alpha and beta repertoires from monozygotic twins, unrelated adults of various ages and cord blood to test whether fetal clonotypes persist. Replicate twin experiments were performed at different times using different library preparation protocols to rule out contamination.

Summary of the overall study and its limitations: Conclusions relied on cross-sectional statistical analysis, since the same donors could not be followed over many years. Recombination models systematically underestimated out-of-frame TCR alpha sharing in monozygotic twins but agreed with sharing between unrelated individuals. The excess sharing between twins in beta out-of-frame sequences was weaker because fewer shared sequences reduced the signal-to-noise ratio. Out-of-frame TCR alpha sequences shared between twins showed an excess of low generation-probability sequences compared with coincidental sharing between unrelated individuals. Abundant cord blood beta clonotypes had fewer insertions, young adult naive repertoires showed a similar but weaker trend, and memory repertoires showed no such trend. Invariant T cells such as MAIT and iNKT could partly confound zero-insertion analyses, though diverse VJ usage argued against this for most clonotypes.

Receptors were amplified or captured by 5' RACE. This sample was sequenced with an Illumina HiSeq 2000. Template switching introduced a universal primer binding site; the final cDNA contained a unique molecular identifier, enabling accurate counting of TCR cDNA molecules. First-strand cDNA for TCR alpha and beta chains was synthesized from specific primers in the conserved constant-segment region. To control for contamination, each cDNA library was double barcoded with a SMART-Mk sample barcode plus Illumina barcodes. TruSeq adapter sequences and Illumina sample barcodes were added in two successive PCR steps. The TCR alpha and beta cDNA libraries were sequenced on the Illumina HiSeq platform using custom primers. In the source study's methods: Raw reads were processed with MiGEC to extract unique molecular identifiers, and MiXCR was used to determine CDR3 positions. For each individual, recombination models were inferred using an EM algorithm with the repgenHMM and IGoR tools. The tcR package in R was used for shared clonotype analysis, with sharing normalized by the product of cloneset sizes. Out-of-frame nonproductive sequences were analyzed to study raw recombination free of thymic and clonal selection effects. The public reads were quality trimmed at Q25 with fastp and then assembled into clones with MiXCR by TCRdb, keeping productive beta chains. Entries are consolidated by CDR3 protein sequence, retaining the most common genes and DNA. The V and J calls were not made by the authors but by TCRdb's processing. In all, the sample holds approximately 210,000 distinct CDR3 sequences, and under 8.5% of those were seen once. The top ten clonotypes cover 13% to 15% of the sample.

Every donor in the study was a healthy Caucasian. The twin cohort comprised three pairs of female monozygotic twins, all aged roughly 18 to 30 years. Positive isolation kits from Invitrogen were used to isolate CD4+ and CD8+ T cell populations. The CDR3 measures 13 amino acids from cysteine to phenylalanine. Only the CDR3 DNA stays, 39 bases, in frame from base 1. CDR1 and CDR2 were assigned from the germline V gene (reference sequence) as SEHNR and FQNEAQ. Between the V and J ends, shortened by 5 bases and 1 base respectively, the junction contains 8 bases. The data also belong to a second study, concerning T cells expressing NK-cell markers. As the second publication notes: Several donors provided sorted CD3+CD56+NKG2C+, CD3+CD56+NKG2C- and CD3+CD56-NKG2C+ T-cell subsets, whose TCR beta-chain repertoires were profiled. Seven of the eight sequenced donors were HCMV-seropositive and one was HCMV-seronegative. In several experiments an anti-gammadeltaTCR antibody was added to restrict sorting to alphabetaTCR-expressing T cells. In over five donors, the dominant CD3+CD56+NKG2C+ clonotypes were among the top 10 CD8+ clonotypes and accounted for about 1.0-7.5% of CD8+ T cells. Those dominant clonotypes were again the most abundant among CD3+CD56-NKG2C+ cells in a handful of donors, at about 25-65%. It remained unclear whether the expanded NKG2C-expressing T cell clones were specific for HCMV antigens. All eight donors whose samples were sequenced were randomly selected healthy volunteers, three of them men and five women. A commercial ELISA kit detecting HCMV-specific IgG in serum was used to determine HCMV serostatus. Reads were demultiplexed and grouped by UMI with MIGEC, and clonotypes were assembled and quantified with MiTCR. To exclude erroneous sequences, any TCR cDNA sequence not supported by at least two reads was discarded. Downstream repertoire analysis used the tcR package, and clonotypes were matched across fractions by CDR3 nucleotide sequence plus V segment. VDJmatch was used to annotate antigen specificity against VDJdb, with one amino acid substitution in CDR3 allowed.

The sequence was collected from a woman younger than 30 in good health. The sample consisted of CD8+ T cells sorted from blood. Recombination connected TRBV7-9 to TRBJ1-1, with no reliable assignment of the D segment. The DNA sequence follows: TGTGCCAGCAGCCCCCCCCCGAACACTGAAGCTTTCTTT. Its protein is CASSPPPNTEAFF.